This T cell receptor (beta chain) was captured by sequencing in a study of shared clonotypes between healthy human individuals. Background on the study: CD4 naive cells filled three plates per donor, CD4 memory three, CD8 naive two and CD8 memory one. Findings and limits, study-wide: Naive CD4 clonotype sharing across several donors was about 5.3%.

CDR3 length equals 18 residues. Trimming removed 1 base from V and 1 base from J, with 19 bases in between. Looked up from germline, CDR1 is MGHRA and CDR2 is YSYEKL. Healthy adults negative for HIV, lacking recent acute infections or vaccinations, served as donors. Points on this clone: Its target is unknown.

Here immunoSEQ multiplex PCR was the method, and the copy in TCRdb shows in-frame clones only, minus some. The sample gives approximately 500,000 clones, 90% to 96% of which show up once; approximately 0.06% is in the top ten. Source material: naive CD4+ T cells sorted from blood. The subset: CD45RA+ positively selected. The chain recombines TRBV4-1 with TRBJ2-5; possible D gene TRBD1, 7 bases. The receptor was derived from a woman aged 30 to 39 in good health. CDR3 region: CASSQGGLRGQTQETQYF. DNA for the CDR3: TGCGCCAGCAGCCAAGGGGGATTGCGGGGACAGACCCAAGAGACCCAGTACTTC.